The 23 T cell receptor beta chains given below trace back to one sample, sequenced in a study of blood T cell repertoires in COVID-19 (dated by TCRdb to the early 2020s). The library came from the immunoSEQ multiplex PCR assay. TCRdb stores this immuneACCESS table with in-frame sequences only. Part of the clones is absent; in the studies checked, under half of the shortfall reflects unresolved V genes, and no reason is known for the rest. Here the sample has around 200,000 clones; 80% to 90% occur a single time. In total, the top ten clones hold around 2.7% of the sample. What was sequenced was peripheral blood. These receptor sequences come from a man aged 40-49 years with active or convalescent COVID-19.

This chain connects TRBV5-1 to TRBJ2-5; TRBD2 is a possible D gene (6 bases). The CDR3 loop spans 15 amino acids. V lost 4 bases and J lost 2, with 15 bases in between. CDR1 is SGHRS and CDR2 is YFSETQ in the germline V gene. The CDR3 coding sequence is TGCGCCAGCAGCCCATGGGCTGGGGGGCAAGAGACCCAGTACTTC. Encoded protein: CASSPWAGGQETQYF.

The chain links TRBV6-5 to TRBJ1-1, with D perhaps TRBD1 (5 bases). From germline, CDR1 is MNHEY and CDR2 SVGAGI. This CDR3 contains 14 residues. V dropped 6 bases and J dropped 2 bases, with 13 bases sitting between them. The DNA of the CDR3 is TGTGCCAGCAGGCGCGGCAGGGATAACACTGAAGCTTTCTTT. It translates to CASRRGRDNTEAFF.

This chain connects TRBV4-1 to TRBJ1-5; possibly TRBD1 for D (5 bases). V was cut by 2 bases and J by 5 bases, with 13 bases left in between. The CDR3 loop spans 15 amino acids. The germline V gene has CDR1 MGHRA and CDR2 YSYEKL. The CDR3 sequence is CASSQLLVGDQPQHF. The CDR3 DNA is TGCGCCAGCAGCCAACTCTTGGTAGGGGATCAGCCCCAGCATTTT.

The chain joins TRBV10-3 to TRBJ1-5; maybe TRBD1 (5 bases). Trimming pared 4 bases from V and 5 bases from J, leaving 12 bases between. Germline CDR1 and CDR2: ENHRY and SYGVKD. The CDR3 runs to 14 residues. As DNA, the CDR3 is TGTGCCATCAGTGCGGCAGGGAGGGATCAGCCCCAGCATTTT. This gives the protein CAISAAGRDQPQHF.

DNA of the CDR3: TGTGCCAGCAGCCCGCTTCAGGCTAATGGCTACACCTTC. It yields the protein CASSPLQANGYTF. The chain is built from TRBV12-3 or TRBV12-4 and TRBJ1-2; D is ambiguous. The V and J ends lost 6 bases and 6 bases respectively, with 14 bases between them. This CDR3 has 13 residues.

This chain uses TRBV29-1 with TRBJ2-7; D is unresolved. This CDR3 contains 12 residues. The V and J ends lost 7 bases and 4 bases respectively, with 14 bases between them. Per germline, CDR1 SQVTM and CDR2 ANQGSEA. The CDR3, as DNA: TGCAGCGCTAAGCGTTCGAATTACGAGCAGTACTTC. It encodes CSAKRSNYEQYF.

The chain is built from TRBV6-5 and TRBJ1-6; TRBD1 matches 8 bases. The CDR3 has 14 residues. Germline CDR1 and CDR2: MNHEY and SVGAGI. J lost 6 bases, V lost 6 bases, and 4 bases had no gene match. This CDR3 is CASSDGQGNSPLHF. In DNA, the CDR3 is TGTGCCAGCAGCGATGGACAGGGTAATTCACCCCTCCACTTT.

The chain recombines TRBV28 with TRBJ1-2; D is perhaps TRBD1 (6 bases). Trimming removed 7 bases at V and 0 bases at J, with 15 bases between. CDR3 length equals 15 residues. Germline V gene data show CDR1 as MDHEN and CDR2 as SYDVKM. In nucleotides, the CDR3 is TGTGCCAGCACCTTAAGGACAGCTACTAACTATGGCTACACCTTC. Translation: CASTLRTATNYGYTF.

The gene calls are TRBV21-1 and TRBJ2-7; TRBD1 was called by the table and not checked on the DNA. TRBV21-1 is deemed a pseudogene. The CDR3 extends over 14 amino acids. CDR3 nucleotides: TGTGCCAGCAGTAACCCGGGACAGTCCTACGAGCAGTACTTC. Translating it yields CASSNPGQSYEQYF.

This clone was seen just once. The V and J genes are TRBV11-2 and TRBJ2-7; 9 positions match TRBD2. Germline CDR1 SGHAT, CDR2 FQNNGV. The CDR3 extends over 17 amino acids. The J segment lost 3 bases and the V segment lost 0 bases, leaving 9 bases of the junction unmatched. The CDR3 loop is CASSLEFVSGGLYEQYF. The CDR3 bases are TGTGCCAGCAGCTTAGAGTTTGTTAGCGGGGGCCTCTACGAGCAGTACTTC.

This clone came up once. The chain carries TRBV11-2 and TRBJ2-2; perhaps TRBD1 as D (6 bases). The germline gives CDR1 SGHAT, CDR2 FQNNGV. CDR3 size: 16 residues. V gave up 5 bases and J gave up 3 bases, with 16 bases separating them. Written as DNA, the CDR3 is TGTGCCAGCAGCCTCAACTCGGACAGACACACCGGGGAGCTGTTTTTT. Protein product: CASSLNSDRHTGELFF.

The chain joins TRBV28 to TRBJ1-1, with D uncertain. Looked up from germline, CDR1 is MDHEN and CDR2 is SYDVKM. This CDR3 comprises 15 residues. The V end was cut by 10 bases, the J end by 9 bases, with 27 bases between. The CDR3 protein is CATNAPSGVDNQAFF. The CDR3 coding sequence is TGTGCCACCAACGCTCCGAGCGGGGTGGATAACCAAGCTTTCTTT.

The chain combines TRBV3-1 (or the pseudogene TRBV3-2) with TRBJ1-3, with D possibly matching TRBD1 (5 bases). CDR1 and CDR2 (germline): LGHDT, YNNKEL (reference sequence). V shed 0 bases and J shed 1 base, with 7 bases lying between them. The CDR3 spans 15 residues. In DNA form, the CDR3 reads TGTGCCAGCAGCCAAGACAGGGTGTCTGGAAACACCATATATTTT. This sequence encodes CASSQDRVSGNTIYF.

The rearrangement links TRBV2 to TRBJ2-2, with a tentative D call TRBD2 (7 bases). With 7 bases removed from V and 7 bases from J, the gap between germline ends came to 19 bases. The CDR3 length is 15 residues. Germline V gene sequence: CDR1 SNHLY, CDR2 FYNNEI. The CDR3 reads CASKVAGARDGELFF. CDR3 nucleotides: TGTGCCAGCAAGGTCGCGGGGGCGAGGGACGGGGAGCTGTTTTTT.

The V call is TRBV11-1, the J call TRBJ2-7; 8 bases match TRBD2. Losses at the gene ends were 5 bases for V and 4 bases for J; bases not matched to a gene: 7. Germline-derived CDR1 and CDR2 are SGHAT and FQDESV (reference sequence). The CDR3 consists of 14 residues. The CDR3 coding sequence is TGTGCCAGCAGCCCTTTGGGACTAGAGTACGAGCAGTACTTC. This encodes CASSPLGLEYEQYF.

This clone is a singleton in its sample. J is TRBJ1-2 and V is TRBV12-3 or TRBV12-4; D unresolved. Trimming shortened V by 6 bases and J by 7 bases, and 12 bases separated the two germline ends. There are 12 residues in the CDR3. The CDR3: CASSRDNPGYTF. CDR3 nucleotides: TGTGCCAGCAGCCGAGACAATCCTGGCTACACCTTC.

The V gene is TRBV18, the J gene TRBJ2-3; D might be TRBD2 (7 bases). CDR3 length equals 16 residues. The germline V and J ends were trimmed by 1 base and 6 bases, with 17 bases remaining between them. CDR1 KGHSH and CDR2 LQKENI come from the germline V gene. CDR3 sequence reads: CASSPRGGGGSDTQYF. In nucleotides, the CDR3 is TGTGCCAGCTCACCACGAGGCGGGGGCGGATCGGATACGCAGTATTTT. Variable domain in full (rest from reference TRBV18 and TRBJ2-3): NAGVMQNPRHLVRRRGQEARLRCSPMKGHSHVYWYRQLPEEGLKFMVYLQKENIIDESGMPKERFSAEFPKEGPSILRIQQVVRGDSAAYFCASSPRGGGGSDTQYFGPGTRLTVL.

CDR3 sequence (DNA): TGTGCCAGCAGCCCCATGGGGGGGGGAGGGAATGAGCAGTTCTTC. Protein sequence: CASSPMGGGGNEQFF. The V and J genes are TRBV7-3 and TRBJ2-1, with 7 bases identical to TRBD2. The CDR3 contains 15 residues. The V gene end was trimmed by 5 bases and the J gene end by 7 bases; junction bases not matched to a gene: 11. Germline lookup yields CDR1 SGHTA and CDR2 FQGTGA.

The chain couples TRBV7-9 to TRBJ1-1; TRBD1 matches at 7 bases. Germline values: CDR1 SEHNR, CDR2 FQNEAQ (reference sequence). The CDR3 runs to 15 residues. V gave up 0 bases and J gave up 7 bases; unmatched junction bases: 8. CDR3: CASSLAVGGNGEAFF. The CDR3 DNA follows: TGTGCCAGCAGCTTAGCCGTAGGGGGCAATGGTGAAGCTTTCTTT.

The chain uses TRBV19 and TRBJ2-7; possible D gene TRBD2, 6 bases. Germline lookup yields CDR1 LNHDA and CDR2 SQIVND (reference sequence). The CDR3 sequence is 14 residues long. The ends were cut back, 2 bases at V and 3 bases at J, with 11 bases in the middle. In DNA form, the CDR3 reads TGTGCCAGTAGTATAATGCGGGGCGACTACGAGCAGTACTTC. Translating gives CASSIMRGDYEQYF.

This clone was picked up a small number of times. The junction departs from the called germline gene at one end, perhaps through a read error. As DNA, the CDR3 is TGCGCCAGCAGCAAAGAGGGGACTAACCAAGAGACCCAGTACTTC. Translation: CASSKEGTNQETQYF. The V and J genes are TRBV4-1 and TRBJ2-5; 7 positions agree with TRBD2. Germline CDR1 reads MGHRA; CDR2 reads YSYEKL. The CDR3 loop spans 15 amino acids.

V is TRBV19 and J is TRBJ1-1; a possible D gene is TRBD1 (6 bases). Germline CDR1 is LNHDA and CDR2 is SQIVND (reference sequence). CDR3 size: 13 residues. Trimming cost V 6 bases and J 5 bases, with 13 bases left between them. CDR3 coding DNA: TGTGCCAGTAGCTTAACAGGGTTGACTGAAGCTTTCTTT. Translation gives CASSLTGLTEAFF. Combining the CDR3 with reference TRBV19 and TRBJ1-1 gives the whole variable domain DGGITQSPKYLFRKEGQNVTLSCEQNLNHDAMYWYRQDPGQGLRLIYYSQIVNDFQKGDIAEGYSVSREKKESFPLTVTSAQKNPTAFYLCASSLTGLTEAFFGQGTRLTVV.

This clone appeared once. The chain links TRBV19 to TRBJ2-2, with 12 nucleotides matching TRBD2. The CDR3 runs 16 residues. Germline V lookup: CDR1 LNHDA, CDR2 SQIVND (reference sequence). Trimming removed 4 bases from V and 8 bases from J; junction bases left unmatched: 8. In nucleotides, the CDR3 is TGTGCCAGTAGTACCGCTAGCGGGGGGGCCTCTGGGGAGCTGTTTTTT. Translation gives CASSTASGGASGELFF.